One sample yielded the 11 T cell receptor beta chains listed below, sequenced in a study of T cell responses to AZD1222 COVID-19 vaccine. Clones were read by immunoSEQ multiplex PCR, and TCRdb kept only the in-frame ones, dropping some. The data show 150,000 or so clones, roughly 94% seen once. Source: peripheral blood, taken 28 days after the second AZD1222 dose. The receptors were gathered from an adult who received the AZD1222 COVID-19 vaccine.

This chain uses TRBV4-1 with TRBJ2-2; D possibly corresponds to TRBD2 (5 bases). The CDR3 totals 16 residues. Germline-derived CDR1 and CDR2 are MGHRA and YSYEKL. V was pared by 0 bases and J by 0 bases, with 8 bases between. The CDR3 region is CASSQETGTNTGELFF. CDR3 in DNA: TGCGCCAGCAGCCAAGAAACGGGGACGAACACCGGGGAGCTGTTTTTT.

In its sample, this clone was seen once. This chain joins TRBV11-2 and TRBJ1-2, with TRBD1 as a possible D gene (6 bases). Germline V gene data show CDR1 as SGHAT and CDR2 as FQNNGV. Trimming removed 1 base from V and 8 bases from J, with 11 bases in between. The CDR3 extends over 13 amino acids. CDR3 region: CASSLAQQGGYTF. The CDR3, as DNA: TGTGCCAGCAGCTTAGCCCAACAGGGAGGCTACACCTTC.

This rearrangement joins TRBV3-1 (or the pseudogene TRBV3-2) to TRBJ1-1, with TRBD1 as a possible D gene (5 bases). Germline V CDR1 and CDR2: LGHDT, YNNKEL (reference sequence). The CDR3 consists of 13 residues. Trimming removed 3 bases at V and 4 bases at J, with 9 bases between. The CDR3 loop reads CASSQGGITEAFF. DNA of the CDR3: TGTGCCAGCAGCCAGGGGGGGATCACTGAAGCTTTCTTT.

This chain links TRBV29-1 with TRBJ1-2; D is undetermined. This CDR3 is built from 14 residues. Between the trimmed V and J ends, which lost 2 bases and 1 base, there was a span of 11 bases. Looked up from germline, CDR1 is SQVTM and CDR2 is ANQGSEA. The CDR3 loop is CSVEMLPVNYGYTF. The CDR3 bases are TGCAGCGTTGAAATGCTACCAGTTAACTATGGCTACACCTTC.

V is TRBV12-2 and J is TRBJ1-1. TRBV12-2 is classified as a pseudogene. The CDR3 loop spans 16 amino acids. The CDR3 coding sequence is TGTGCAAGTCGCTTCCGGGCAGGACCTTTGTACACTGAAGCTTTCTTT. Amino acid sequence: CASRFRAGPLYTEAFF.

The rearrangement links TRBV5-1 to TRBJ2-5; 7 bases are a match to TRBD2. The CDR3 length is 15 residues. The V segment lost 3 bases and the J segment 3 bases; nucleotides outside the gene matches: 8. Germline V gives CDR1 SGHRS, CDR2 YFSETQ. In DNA, the CDR3 is TGCGCCAGCAGCTGGTCTTTGGCGGGGGAAGAGACCCAGTACTTC. Translated: CASSWSLAGEETQYF. Variable domain in full (rest from reference TRBV5-1 and TRBJ2-5): KAGVTQTPRYLIKTRGQQVTLSCSPISGHRSVSWYQQTPGQGLQFLFEYFSETQRNKGNFPGRFSGRQFSNSRSEMNVSTLELGDSALYLCASSWSLAGEETQYFGPGTRLLVL.

The gene calls are TRBV6-5 and TRBJ2-1; D unclear. The V gene lost 1 base and the J gene lost 5 bases, with 9 bases spanning the gap. Per the germline V gene, CDR1 is MNHEY and CDR2 is SVGAGI. The CDR3 has 14 residues. The CDR3 spells CASSYWGTDNEQFF. CDR3 nucleotide sequence: TGTGCCAGCAGTTACTGGGGTACAGACAATGAGCAGTTCTTC.

The rearrangement uses TRBV6-5 and TRBJ1-1, with D possibly being TRBD1 (6 bases). Germline V gene data show CDR1 as MNHEY and CDR2 as SVGAGI. The CDR3 sequence is 13 residues long. Trimming cost V 7 bases and J 4 bases, with 13 bases left between them. CDR3 region: CASISQGFTEAFF. In nucleotides, the CDR3 is TGTGCCAGCATCAGTCAGGGGTTCACTGAAGCTTTCTTT.

The CDR3 sequence is CASSSGQLHTEAFF. The CDR3 region has the DNA TGTGCCAGCAGTTCGGGACAGCTCCACACTGAAGCTTTCTTT. The chain couples TRBV27 to TRBJ1-1; 7 nucleotides line up with TRBD1. V lost 4 bases to trimming and J lost 3 bases; unmatched junction nucleotides: 5. Germline-derived CDR1 and CDR2 are MNHEY and SMNVEV (reference sequence). This CDR3 has 14 residues.

The chain is built from TRBV27 and TRBJ1-5, with 8 bases matching TRBD1. J lost 7 bases, V lost 6 bases, and 8 bases had no gene match. Germline CDR1 and CDR2: MNHEY and SMNVEV (reference sequence). The CDR3 extends over 14 amino acids. CDR3 sequence: CASRLQGAGQPQHF. The DNA of the CDR3 is TGTGCCAGCAGGCTGCAGGGGGCAGGCCAGCCCCAGCATTTT.

V is TRBV18 and J is TRBJ1-2, with D tentatively TRBD1 (5 bases). V gave up 3 bases and J gave up 8 bases, with 13 bases separating them. Germline CDR1 and CDR2: KGHSH and LQKENI. The CDR3 totals 13 residues. CDR3 DNA sequence: TGTGCCAGCTCACCCGGGGACGGATTGGGCTACACCTTC. It specifies CASSPGDGLGYTF.